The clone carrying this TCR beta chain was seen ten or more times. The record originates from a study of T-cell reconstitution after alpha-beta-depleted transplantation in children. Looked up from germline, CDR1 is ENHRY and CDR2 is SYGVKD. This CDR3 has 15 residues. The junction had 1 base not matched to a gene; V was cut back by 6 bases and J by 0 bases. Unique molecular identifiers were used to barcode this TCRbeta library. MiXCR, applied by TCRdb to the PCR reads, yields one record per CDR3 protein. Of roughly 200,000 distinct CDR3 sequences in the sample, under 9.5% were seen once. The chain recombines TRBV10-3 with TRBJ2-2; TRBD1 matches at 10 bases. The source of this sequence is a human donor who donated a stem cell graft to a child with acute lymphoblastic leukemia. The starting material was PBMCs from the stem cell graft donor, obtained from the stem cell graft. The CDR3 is CAISGQGANTGELFF. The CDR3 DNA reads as TGTGCCATCAGCGGACAGGGGGCGAACACCGGGGAGCTGTTTTTT.